Below, one T cell receptor beta chain is given with its context. Naive CD8 cells were CD45RO-negative, positively selected for CCR7, excluding terminally differentiated effector memory CD45RA+ cells. The protocol was immunoSEQ multiplex PCR, while the TCRdb copy is restricted to in-frame clones and leaves out a portion. The sample shows about 800,000 clones, about 96% of them seen only once. The sample originates from a study of shared clonotypes between healthy human individuals. Germline assignment: CDR1 MDHEN and CDR2 SYDVKM. Trimming pared 5 bases from V and 3 bases from J, leaving 11 bases between. There are 13 residues in the CDR3.

The V and J genes are TRBV28 and TRBJ2-7; possibly TRBD1 for D (6 bases). Sequenced sample: naive CD8+ T cells sorted from blood. The TCR originated in a man aged 25 to 40 in good health. The CDR3 region is CASSGWDNYEQYF. The CDR3 nucleotides read TGTGCCAGCAGTGGATGGGACAACTACGAGCAGTACTTC.